This is a list of T cell receptor beta chains from one sample in a study of regulatory T cells in long-lasting Graves disease. TCRdb analysed the multiplex PCR reads with MiXCR anew, one entry per CDR3 protein. The sample lists roughly 490,000 distinct CDR3 sequences; approximately 22% were seen once. The source material was peripheral blood mononuclear cells (PBMCs), sampled when the disease was refractory, from a patient treated with antithyroid drugs. The receptors derive from a female donor with Graves disease. Each CDR3 is given without its conserved first and last residue. Fields, in order: J gene, clone size, D gene, V gene, CDR3 protein. A D gene is named only where the DNA matches it firmly. Only part of the rows carry a size: once, few, many, or a class if the clone is expanded.

>TRBJ1-2|many|.|TRBV6-5
ASSYLAGTSFSYT
>TRBJ2-5|many|.|TRBV20-1
SAPRGLDQY
>TRBJ1-5|few|.|TRBV7-3
ASSLTPISNQPQH
>TRBJ2-7|few|.|TRBV15
ATSRDLQKASNRDTYEQY
>TRBJ2-5|.|TRBD1|TRBV6-1
ASNRQGAETQY
>TRBJ1-3|few|.|TRBV5-1
ASSLVAGYGNTIY
>TRBJ1-6|many|.|TRBV28
ASTWTQNSPLH
>TRBJ2-5|.|TRBD2|TRBV7-2
ASSLGGASGGETQY
>TRBJ1-1|many|.|TRBV19
ASSISHSLNTEAF
>TRBJ1-1|many|TRBD1|TRBV6-1
ASIWDRNTEAF
>TRBJ1-6|.|.|TRBV7-2
ASSLVLSPLH
>TRBJ2-2|few|.|TRBV11-3
ASSLGQGLGNTGELF
>TRBJ2-7|few|TRBD2|TRBV6-2/TRBV6-3
ASSYSAGVSYEQY
>TRBJ2-7|few|.|TRBV6-2/TRBV6-3
TIERAYEQY
>TRBJ2-5|many|TRBD2|TRBV7-7
ASSLGEAGQQETQY
>TRBJ1-2|many|.|TRBV5-6
ASSLWNGDGYT
>TRBJ1-6|.|.|TRBV27
ASSDGGGGLSYSPLH